This TCR beta chain was obtained from a study of T-cell reconstitution after alpha-beta-depleted transplantation in children. Unique molecular identifiers were used to barcode this TCRbeta library. TCRdb fed the PCR reads into MiXCR, producing one record per CDR3 protein. This sample has a few hundred thousand distinct CDR3 sequences, with around 19% found just once. The CDR3 totals 14 residues. Trimming shortened V by 4 bases and J by 6 bases, and 16 bases separated the two germline ends. The germline V gene has CDR1 SQVTM and CDR2 ANQGSEA. The starting material was PBMCs from the stem cell graft donor, obtained from the stem cell graft. The sequence came from a human donor who donated a stem cell graft to a child with acute lymphoblastic leukemia. The chain employs TRBV29-1 and TRBJ2-1, with unresolved D. The CDR3 is CSVAAAGMRNEQFF. In DNA, the CDR3 is TGCAGCGTTGCGGCGGCAGGTATGCGCAATGAGCAGTTCTTC.